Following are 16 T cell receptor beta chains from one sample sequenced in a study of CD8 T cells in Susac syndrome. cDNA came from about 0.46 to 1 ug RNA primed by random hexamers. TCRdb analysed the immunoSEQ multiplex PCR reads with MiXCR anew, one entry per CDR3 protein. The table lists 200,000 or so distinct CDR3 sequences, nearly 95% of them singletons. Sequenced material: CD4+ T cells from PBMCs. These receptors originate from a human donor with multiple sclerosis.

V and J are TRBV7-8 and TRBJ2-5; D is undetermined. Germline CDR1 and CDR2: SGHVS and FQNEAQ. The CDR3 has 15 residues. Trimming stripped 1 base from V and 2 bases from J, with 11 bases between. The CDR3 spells CASSLVGIPQETQYF. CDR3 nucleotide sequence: TGTGCCAGCAGCTTAGTCGGCATACCGCAAGAGACCCAGTACTTC.

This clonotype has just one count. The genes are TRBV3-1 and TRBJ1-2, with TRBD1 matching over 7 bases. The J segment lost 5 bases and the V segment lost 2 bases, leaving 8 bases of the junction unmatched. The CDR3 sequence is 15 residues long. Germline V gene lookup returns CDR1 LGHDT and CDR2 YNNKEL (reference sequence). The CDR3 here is CASSQSQGIRYGYTF. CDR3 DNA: TGTGCCAGCAGCCAATCACAGGGGATTAGGTATGGCTACACCTTC.

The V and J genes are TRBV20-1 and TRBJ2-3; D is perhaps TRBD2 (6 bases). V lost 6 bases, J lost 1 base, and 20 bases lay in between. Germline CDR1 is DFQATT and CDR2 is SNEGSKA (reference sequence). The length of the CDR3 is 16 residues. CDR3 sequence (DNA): TGCAGTGCCTTTTCCATTCTAGCGACGCGCACAGATACGCAGTATTTT. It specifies CSAFSILATRTDTQYF.

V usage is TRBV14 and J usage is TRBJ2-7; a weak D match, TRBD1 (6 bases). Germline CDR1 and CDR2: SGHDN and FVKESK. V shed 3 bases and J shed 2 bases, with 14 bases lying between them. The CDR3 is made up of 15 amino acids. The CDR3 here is CASSQLTGFTYEQYF. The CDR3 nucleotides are TGTGCCAGCAGCCAGCTAACAGGGTTCACCTACGAGCAGTACTTC.

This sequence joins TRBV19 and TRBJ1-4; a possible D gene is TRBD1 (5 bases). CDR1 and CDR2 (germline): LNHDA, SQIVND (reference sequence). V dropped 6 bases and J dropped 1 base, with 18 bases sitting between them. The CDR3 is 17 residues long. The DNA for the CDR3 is TGTGCCAGTAGCCCGGGACGGAGCCGTGGAACTAATGAAAAACTGTTTTTT. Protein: CASSPGRSRGTNEKLFF.

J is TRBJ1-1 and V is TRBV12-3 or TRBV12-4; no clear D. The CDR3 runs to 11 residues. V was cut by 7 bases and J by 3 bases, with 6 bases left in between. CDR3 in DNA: TGTGCCAGCAAGGAGGACACTGAAGCTTTCTTT. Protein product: CASKEDTEAFF.

CDR3: CASSYREADTQYF. For the CDR3, the DNA is TGCGCCAGCAGCTACAGGGAGGCGGATACGCAGTATTTT. This sequence joins TRBV5-1 and TRBJ2-3, with D tentatively TRBD1 or TRBD2 (6 bases each). Germline V gene lookup returns CDR1 SGHRS and CDR2 YFSETQ. Trimming stripped 3 bases from V and 6 bases from J, with 11 bases between. There are 13 residues in the CDR3.

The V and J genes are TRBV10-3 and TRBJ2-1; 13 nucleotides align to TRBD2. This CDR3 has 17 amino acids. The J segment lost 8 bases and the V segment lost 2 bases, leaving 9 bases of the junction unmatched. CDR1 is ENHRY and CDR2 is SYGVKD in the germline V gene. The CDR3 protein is CAISERTSGRARDEQFF. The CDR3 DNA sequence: TGTGCCATCAGTGAGAGAACTAGCGGGAGGGCCAGGGATGAGCAGTTCTTC.

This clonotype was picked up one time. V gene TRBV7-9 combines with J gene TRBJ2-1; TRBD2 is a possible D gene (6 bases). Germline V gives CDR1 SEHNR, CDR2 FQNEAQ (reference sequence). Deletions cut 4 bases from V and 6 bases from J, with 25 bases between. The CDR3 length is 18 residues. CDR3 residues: CASSSKAPGLRVFNEQFF. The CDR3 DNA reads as TGTGCCAGCAGCTCGAAGGCCCCGGGACTGAGGGTTTTCAATGAGCAGTTCTTC.

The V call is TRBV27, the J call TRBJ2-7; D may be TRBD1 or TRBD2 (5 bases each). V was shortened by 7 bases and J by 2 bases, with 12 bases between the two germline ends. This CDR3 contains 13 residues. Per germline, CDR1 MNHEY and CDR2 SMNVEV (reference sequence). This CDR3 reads CASKARGAYEQYF. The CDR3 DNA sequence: TGTGCCAGCAAGGCCCGAGGGGCCTACGAGCAGTACTTC.

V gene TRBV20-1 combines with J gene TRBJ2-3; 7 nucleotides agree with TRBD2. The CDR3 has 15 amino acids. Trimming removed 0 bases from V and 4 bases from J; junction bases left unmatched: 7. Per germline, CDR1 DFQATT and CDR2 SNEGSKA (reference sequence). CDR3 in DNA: TGCAGTGCTAGAGATCGCCGGCTAGCGGCAGATACGCAGTATTTT. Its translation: CSARDRRLAADTQYF.

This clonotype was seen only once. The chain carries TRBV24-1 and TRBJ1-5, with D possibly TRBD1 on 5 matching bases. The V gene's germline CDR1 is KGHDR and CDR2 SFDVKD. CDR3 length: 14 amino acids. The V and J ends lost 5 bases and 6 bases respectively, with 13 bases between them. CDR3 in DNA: TGTGCCACCAGTGCGGGCCAGGGAATTCAGCCCCAGCATTTT. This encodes CATSAGQGIQPQHF.

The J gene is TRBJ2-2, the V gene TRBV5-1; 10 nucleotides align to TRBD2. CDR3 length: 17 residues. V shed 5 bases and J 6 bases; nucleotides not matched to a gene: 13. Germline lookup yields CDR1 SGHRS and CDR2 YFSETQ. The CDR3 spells CASRKPGLAGVAGELFF. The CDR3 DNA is TGCGCCAGCAGAAAACCGGGCCTAGCGGGAGTGGCCGGGGAGCTGTTTTTT.

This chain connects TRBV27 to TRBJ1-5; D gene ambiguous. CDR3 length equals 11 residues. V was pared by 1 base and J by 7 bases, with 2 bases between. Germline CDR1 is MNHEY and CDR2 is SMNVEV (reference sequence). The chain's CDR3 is CASSLLQPQHF. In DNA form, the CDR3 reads TGTGCCAGCAGTTTATTACAGCCCCAGCATTTT.

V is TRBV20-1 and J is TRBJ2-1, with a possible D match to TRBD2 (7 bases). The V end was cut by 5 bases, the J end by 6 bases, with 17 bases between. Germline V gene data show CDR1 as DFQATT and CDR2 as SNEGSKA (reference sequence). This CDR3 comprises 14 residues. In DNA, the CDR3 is TGCAGTGCTCTGGAGGGGGGGGCCTTCAATGAGCAGTTCTTC. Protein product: CSALEGGAFNEQFF.

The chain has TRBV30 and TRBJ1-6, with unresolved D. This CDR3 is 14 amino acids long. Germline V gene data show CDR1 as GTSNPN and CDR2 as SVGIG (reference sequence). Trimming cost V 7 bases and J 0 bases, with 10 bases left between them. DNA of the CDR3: TGTGCCTCCGACTGGAGCTCCTATAATTCACCCCTCCACTTT. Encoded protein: CASDWSSYNSPLHF. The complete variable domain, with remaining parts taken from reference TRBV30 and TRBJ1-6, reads SQTIHQWPATLVQPVGSPLSLECTVEGTSNPNLYWYRQAAGRGLQLLFYSVGIGQISSEVPQNLSASRPQDRQFILSSKKLLLSDSGFYLCASDWSSYNSPLHFGNGTRLTVT.